Shown below are 5 T cell receptor beta chains from a single sample sequenced in a study of blood T cells in healthy people across ages. With a J-beta primer mix and a sample-barcoded 5' primer, a second PCR ran about 6 to 11 cycles. TCRdb recomputed calls from the 5' RACE reads with MiXCR, one row per CDR3 protein. The sample lists approximately 880,000 distinct CDR3 sequences, 40% to 60% seen once, with roughly 13% in the top ten. The specimen was blood. The receptors originated from a young man in good health.

This rearrangement joins TRBV25-1 to TRBJ2-1, with a possible D match to TRBD1 (6 bases). The CDR3 sequence is 14 residues long. Germline V CDR1 and CDR2: MGHDK, SYGVNS. With 3 bases removed from V and 7 bases from J, the gap between germline ends came to 13 bases. CDR3 in DNA: TGTGCCAGCAGTGAGCAAACAGGGTTGAATGAGCAGTTCTTC. Its translation is CASSEQTGLNEQFF.

V and J are TRBV7-9 and TRBJ1-1; D gene unclear. Deletions cut 1 base from V and 4 bases from J, with 7 bases between. Per the germline V gene, CDR1 is SEHNR and CDR2 is FQNEAQ (reference sequence). The CDR3 spans 13 residues. The DNA for the CDR3 is TGTGCCAGCAGCTTAGGACCCTCCACTGAAGCTTTCTTT. It is translated as CASSLGPSTEAFF.

This clonotype was recorded a few times. The CDR3 nucleotides are TGTGCCACCTCTTCTTCCGGAGCCAACACTGAAGCTTTCTTT. The encoded protein is CATSSSGANTEAFF. The genes are TRBV12-3 or TRBV12-4 and TRBJ1-1, with no clear D. This CDR3 spans 14 amino acids. V lost 10 bases to trimming and J lost 2 bases, with 17 bases between them.

This clonotype was seen ten or more times. The junction differs from germline at one of its ends, possibly a read error. The chain links TRBV7-9 to TRBJ2-7, with TRBD1 matching over 8 bases. The CDR3 sequence is 15 residues long. Germline CDR1 is SEHNR and CDR2 is FQNEAQ (reference sequence). The CDR3 DNA is TGTGCCAGCAGTTTAGGGACAGGCCCTTTGGGCGAGCAGTACTTC. Amino acid sequence: CASSLGTGPLGEQYF.

This chain uses TRBV20-1 with TRBJ1-2; tentative D call: TRBD1 (5 bases). The ends were cut back, 6 bases at V and 6 bases at J, with 11 bases in the middle. This CDR3 has 11 residues. The germline CDR1 and CDR2 sequences are DFQATT and SNEGSKA (reference sequence). The CDR3, as DNA: TGCAGTGCATGGGGCGAGCATGGCTACACCTTC. This sequence encodes CSAWGEHGYTF.